This T cell receptor (beta chain) emerged from a study of blood T cell repertoires in COVID-19. The overall study: Both acute and convalescent COVID-19 samples were obtained from the United States, Italy and Spain. Sources were T cells, B-cell-depleted T cells, or PBMCs; the material itself was cDNA or gDNA.

Original methodology: It was from reference gene primer amplification that nucleated cell counts were estimated. Profiling relied on immunoSEQ multiplex PCR, and the TCRdb table lists in-frame clones only, not all of them. V and J calls and clone size are given by that table; D and trimming were obtained from the DNA. The sample has a few hundred thousand clones; roughly 86% are singletons. The CDR3 runs 18 residues. Trimming took 7 bases from V and 2 from J; bases not matched to a gene: 10. The germline CDR1 and CDR2 sequences are SNHLY and FYNNEI. Sequencing used peripheral blood. The chain links TRBV2 to TRBJ2-2, with 13 positions matching TRBD2. The source is a woman aged 45-65 years with acute or convalescent COVID-19. For the CDR3, the DNA is TGTGCCAGCACCCCCGGACTAGCGGGAGTTTTTAACACCGGGGAGCTGTTTTTT. Protein sequence: CASTPGLAGVFNTGELFF.